This T cell receptor beta chain was captured in a study of vaccination and CD4 T cells after COVID-19. Treatment: roughly nine-day PBMC culture with coronavirus spike peptide pools or control peptides (ViraFEST assay). For this clonotype: No antigen is known for it.

An Oncomine TCR Beta short-read assay was used to sequence the DNA from cultured CD4+ T cells. MiXCR was run by TCRdb on the PCR reads, yielding one entry per CDR3 protein. This sample has roughly 7,000 distinct CDR3 sequences, with just under 75% found just once. This clonotype was sampled from a human donor who had recovered from COVID-19. Specimen: CD4+ T cells from blood, cultured in vitro.

For the CDR3, the DNA is TGTGCCAGCTCACCTCCCCGGGACGAGCAGTACTTC. It codes for CASSPPRDEQYF. The chain employs TRBV18 and TRBJ2-7; D ambiguous. Germline loops: CDR1 KGHSH, CDR2 LQKENI. V was clipped by 3 bases and J by 5 bases, with 8 bases between them. This CDR3 is built from 12 residues.